The next 20 T cell receptor beta chains were all read from a single sample in a study of T-cell memory formation after mild COVID-19. TCRdb reanalysed the 5' RACE reads using MiXCR and keeps one entry per CDR3 protein. This sample yields approximately 570,000 distinct CDR3 sequences, of which under 20% are seen a single time; approximately 12% belongs to the top ten. The sequencing sample was made of PBMCs or a T cell subset sorted from them (not recorded which). The source is an adult woman who had mild COVID-19 (a few samples of this study predate the infection). Cell type and time point are not known.

This clonotype came up a few times. V and J are TRBV27 and TRBJ2-7; no clear D. The CDR3 has 13 residues. CDR1 is MNHEY, CDR2 SMNVEV, per germline (reference sequence). Trimming removed 6 bases from V and 6 bases from J, with 15 bases in between. CDR3 bases: TGTGCCAGCAGCTCATTCCCCTTGGGCGAGCAGTACTTC. Protein sequence: CASSSFPLGEQYF.

This clonotype has a handful of counts. The V and J genes are TRBV12-3 or TRBV12-4 and TRBJ2-3; 8 bases line up with TRBD1. CDR3 length: 15 amino acids. The ends lost 7 bases at V and 2 bases at J; junction bases unmatched: 8. In nucleotides, the CDR3 is TGTGCCAGCACCTCCCTGGGACAGGTCACAGATACGCAGTATTTT. It is translated as CASTSLGQVTDTQYF.

This chain joins TRBV20-1 and TRBJ2-1; TRBD2 aligns across 12 bases. The CDR3 loop spans 15 amino acids. The ends lost 1 base at V and 6 bases at J; junction bases unmatched: 4. The germline gives CDR1 DFQATT, CDR2 SNEGSKA (reference sequence). The CDR3 reads CSARATSGSFNEQFF. In DNA form, the CDR3 reads TGCAGTGCTAGAGCGACTAGCGGGAGTTTCAATGAGCAGTTCTTC.

This clonotype was recorded at least ten times. One end of the junction varies from germline; a read error may be responsible. The chain has TRBV5-1 and TRBJ2-3; D is unresolved. Germline V gene sequence: CDR1 SGHRS, CDR2 YFSETQ. The CDR3 is 13 amino acids. CDR3 protein: CASSLSSTDTQYF. The CDR3 DNA follows: TGTGCCAGCAGCCTATCCTCCACAGATACGCAGTATTTT.

The chain links TRBV5-1 to TRBJ1-1; 10 bases are a match to TRBD1. The length of the CDR3 is 14 residues. The germline V gene has CDR1 SGHRS and CDR2 YFSETQ. Trimming cost V 5 bases and J 3 bases; bases outside gene matches: 4. The CDR3 sequence: CASSTGQGDTEAFF. The CDR3 DNA is TGCGCCAGCAGTACCGGACAGGGGGACACTGAAGCTTTCTTT.

V gene TRBV7-3 combines with J gene TRBJ2-3, with D uncertain. The CDR3 runs 13 residues. V lost 3 bases to trimming and J lost 1 base, with 5 bases between them. The germline gives CDR1 SGHTA, CDR2 FQGTGA. The DNA of the CDR3 is TGTGCCAGCAGCTTTGGGCGCACAGATACGCAGTATTTT. Amino acid sequence: CASSFGRTDTQYF.

This clonotype was counted between two and nine times. The rearrangement joins TRBV5-1 to TRBJ2-6; D ambiguous. The CDR3 has 15 residues. The germline V gene has CDR1 SGHRS and CDR2 YFSETQ. Between the trimmed V and J ends, which lost 5 bases and 4 bases, there was a span of 13 bases. The CDR3 spells CASRDRLSGANVLTF. CDR3 coding DNA: TGCGCCAGCAGGGACCGCCTCTCAGGGGCCAACGTCCTGACTTTC.

This rearrangement joins TRBV5-1 to TRBJ2-5; D gene unclear. In germline, CDR1 is SGHRS, CDR2 YFSETQ. V lost 3 bases and J lost 0, with 6 bases in between. The CDR3 totals 13 residues. CDR3 sequence (DNA): TGCGCCAGCAGCTCAGGTCACCAAGAGACCCAGTACTTC. Translation gives CASSSGHQETQYF.

This chain joins TRBV20-1 and TRBJ2-3, with no clear D. The CDR3 runs to 17 residues. V lost 0 bases and J lost 1, with 17 bases in between. Looked up from germline, CDR1 is DFQATT and CDR2 is SNEGSKA (reference sequence). The CDR3 loop is CSARDFGHSRGTDTQYF. In DNA, the CDR3 is TGCAGTGCTAGAGACTTTGGGCACTCGCGAGGCACAGATACGCAGTATTTT.

At least ten counts were recorded for this clonotype. This chain joins TRBV20-1 and TRBJ2-7; either TRBD1 or TRBD2 may supply D (5 bases each). V lost 3 bases and J 2 bases, leaving 8 bases between the germline ends. The CDR3 length is 12 residues. Germline CDR1 is DFQATT and CDR2 is SNEGSKA (reference sequence). The CDR3 DNA reads as TGCAGTGCTAGGGGGGTGGCCTACGAGCAGTACTTC. Translating it yields CSARGVAYEQYF.

The V call is TRBV2, the J call TRBJ1-5, with no clear D. The CDR3 sequence is 13 residues long. Trimming took 3 bases from V and 7 from J, leaving 10 bases between them. CDR1 and CDR2 (germline): SNHLY, FYNNEI. CDR3 bases: TGTGCCAGCAGTGAGTCAGGCCGGCAGCCCCAGCATTTT. This encodes CASSESGRQPQHF.

The chain employs TRBV15 and TRBJ1-4, with TRBD1 matching 9 bases. V lost 1 base and J lost 7; bases outside the gene matches: 4. This CDR3 region has 15 residues. Germline-derived CDR1 and CDR2 are LNHNV and YYDKDF (reference sequence). The CDR3 DNA follows: TGTGCCACCAGCAGAGTTGGGACAGGGATTGAAAAACTGTTTTTT. Translating gives CATSRVGTGIEKLFF. The full variable domain, its missing parts supplied by reference TRBV15 and TRBJ1-4, is DAMVIQNPRYQVTQFGKPVTLSCSQTLNHNVMYWYQQKSSQAPKLLFHYYDKDFNNEADTPDNFQSRRPNTSFCFLDIRSPGLGDTAMYLCATSRVGTGIEKLFFGSGTQLSVL.

In its sample, this clonotype was seen a few times. V usage is TRBV20-1 and J usage is TRBJ2-2; D possibly uses TRBD1 or TRBD2 (7 bases each). The CDR3 has 14 amino acids. CDR1 and CDR2 from the germline V gene are DFQATT and SNEGSKA (reference sequence). Trimming removed 3 bases at V and 5 bases at J, with 13 bases between. The CDR3 protein is CSASNRGGTGELFF. The CDR3 DNA follows: TGCAGTGCTAGTAACAGGGGAGGGACCGGGGAGCTGTTTTTT.

CDR3 DNA sequence: TGCAGTGCTAGATTTCCTAGCAGCTACGAGCAGTACTTC. Translating gives CSARFPSSYEQYF. V and J are TRBV20-1 and TRBJ2-7, with D perhaps matching TRBD2 (5 bases). From germline, CDR1 is DFQATT and CDR2 SNEGSKA (reference sequence). Deletions cut 2 bases from V and 3 bases from J, with 11 bases between. The CDR3 is made up of 13 amino acids.

The V and J genes are TRBV5-1 and TRBJ2-2; 7 positions agree with TRBD2. Germline V lookup: CDR1 SGHRS, CDR2 YFSETQ. After removal of 3 bases from V and 6 bases from J, the junction contained 20 bases not matched to a gene. The CDR3 has 19 amino acids. Here the CDR3 reads CASSSDSASGSHQAGELFF. The DNA of the CDR3 is TGCGCCAGCAGCTCGGATTCGGCTAGCGGATCCCATCAAGCCGGGGAGCTGTTTTTT.

V and J are TRBV6-5 and TRBJ1-2, with 8 bases aligning to TRBD1. The CDR3 is 14 residues long. Germline loops: CDR1 MNHEY, CDR2 SVGAGI. The V segment lost 2 bases and the J segment 8 bases; nucleotides outside the gene matches: 7. Written as DNA, the CDR3 is TGTGCCAGCAGTTACGGCCGGACAGGGAAAGGCTACACCTTC. Its translation is CASSYGRTGKGYTF.

This clonotype was detected a few times. This sequence joins TRBV4-1 and TRBJ2-5; D may be TRBD2 (6 bases). The V and J ends lost 7 bases and 3 bases respectively, with 9 bases between them. This CDR3 is built from 12 residues. Germline V CDR1 and CDR2: MGHRA, YSYEKL. CDR3 protein: CASKGLKETQYF. The CDR3 DNA is TGCGCCAGCAAGGGACTGAAAGAGACCCAGTACTTC.

This clonotype showed up just a few times. The CDR3 protein is CASRTPTENTEAFF. CDR3 in DNA: TGTGCCAGCAGAACGCCGACGGAGAACACTGAAGCTTTCTTT. This chain connects TRBV7-2 to TRBJ1-1; D is undetermined. The CDR3 has 14 residues. V lost 6 bases and J 1 base, leaving 12 bases between the germline ends. Germline-derived CDR1 and CDR2 are SGHTA and FQGNSA.

The sample holds a few counts of this clonotype. The chain links TRBV20-1 to TRBJ2-3; perhaps D is TRBD1 or TRBD2 (6 bases each). The germline V and J ends were trimmed by 6 bases and 7 bases, with 14 bases remaining between them. CDR1 and CDR2 from the germline V gene are DFQATT and SNEGSKA (reference sequence). The CDR3 is 12 amino acids. The CDR3 region is CSAPGDTHTQYF. The CDR3 DNA reads as TGCAGTGCCCCGGGGGACACCCATACGCAGTATTTT.

The chain links TRBV19 to TRBJ1-5, with TRBD1 identical over 10 bases. Germline CDR1 LNHDA, CDR2 SQIVND (reference sequence). Trimming removed 6 bases from V and 3 bases from J; junction bases left unmatched: 8. CDR3 length: 16 residues. CDR3 amino acids: CASSRGDRGNNQPQHF. DNA for the CDR3: TGTGCCAGTAGCAGGGGGGACAGGGGAAACAATCAGCCCCAGCATTTT.